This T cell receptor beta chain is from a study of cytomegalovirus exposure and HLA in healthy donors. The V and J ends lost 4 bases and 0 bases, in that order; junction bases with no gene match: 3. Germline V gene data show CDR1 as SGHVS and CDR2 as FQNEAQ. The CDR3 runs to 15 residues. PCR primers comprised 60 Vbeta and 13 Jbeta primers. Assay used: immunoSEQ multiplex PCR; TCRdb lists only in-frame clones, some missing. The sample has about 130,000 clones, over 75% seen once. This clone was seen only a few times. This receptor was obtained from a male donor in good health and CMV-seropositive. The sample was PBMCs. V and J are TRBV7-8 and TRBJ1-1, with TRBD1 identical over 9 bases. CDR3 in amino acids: CASSWGQGLNTEAFF. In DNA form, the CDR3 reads TGTGCCAGCAGCTGGGGACAGGGATTGAACACTGAAGCTTTCTTT.